Shown below are 18 T cell receptor beta chains from a single sample sequenced in a study of blood T cell repertoires in COVID-19. Only in-frame clones appear in the TCRdb table, and some are missing; sequencing was by immunoSEQ multiplex PCR. This table holds some 400,000 clones, around 87% found once. The sample taken for sequencing was peripheral blood. The receptors derive from a woman in her 30s with COVID-19, enrolled during active disease.

This clone was counted a single time. This chain joins TRBV5-1 and TRBJ2-3, with 15 bases that match TRBD2. Germline CDR1 reads SGHRS; CDR2 reads YFSETQ. After removal of 4 bases from V and 6 bases from J, the junction contained 9 bases not matched to a gene. This CDR3 region has 17 residues. The CDR3 loop reads CASSPGLAGGPSDTQYF. In DNA, the CDR3 is TGCGCCAGCAGCCCCGGACTAGCGGGAGGGCCATCCGATACGCAGTATTTT.

The chain couples TRBV7-3 to TRBJ1-1; 10 positions agree with TRBD1. J lost 0 bases, V lost 5 bases, and 9 bases had no gene match. This CDR3 region has 17 residues. Germline V gene sequence: CDR1 SGHTA, CDR2 FQGTGA. CDR3 protein: CASSPDRGPGLNTEAFF. In DNA, the CDR3 is TGTGCCAGCAGCCCTGACAGGGGGCCGGGGCTGAACACTGAAGCTTTCTTT.

V gene TRBV11-3 combines with J gene TRBJ2-7; no clear D. The CDR3 length is 8 residues. CDR1 and CDR2 from the germline V gene are SGHNT and YENEEA. The CDR3 loop is CASSPLSV. The CDR3 DNA reads TGTGCCAGCAGCCCTCTTTCGGTC.

V is TRBV19 and J is TRBJ2-2; TRBD1 aligns across 9 bases. The J segment lost 5 bases and the V segment lost 8 bases, leaving 9 bases of the junction unmatched. The germline gives CDR1 LNHDA, CDR2 SQIVND (reference sequence). The CDR3 runs to 15 residues. The DNA for the CDR3 is TGTGCCAGTCAGACCACCGGGACAGGGACCGGGGAGCTGTTTTTT. Amino acid sequence: CASQTTGTGTGELFF.

The rearrangement uses TRBV11-1 and TRBJ2-2; 7 positions agree with TRBD1. The V gene's germline CDR1 is SGHAT and CDR2 FQDESV (reference sequence). The V gene end was trimmed by 4 bases and the J gene end by 4 bases; junction bases not matched to a gene: 6. This CDR3 spans 15 amino acids. The CDR3 DNA reads as TGTGCCAGCAGCTACAGGGGAACAAGCACCGGGGAGCTGTTTTTT. Its translation: CASSYRGTSTGELFF.

The rearrangement uses TRBV15 and TRBJ2-7; D is ambiguous. Germline lookup yields CDR1 LNHNV and CDR2 YYDKDF (reference sequence). The CDR3 covers 13 residues. V dropped 6 bases and J dropped 0 bases, with 9 bases sitting between them. CDR3 residues: CATRSGGSYEQYF. CDR3 sequence (DNA): TGTGCCACCAGGAGTGGCGGCTCCTACGAGCAGTACTTC.

This chain connects TRBV6-5 to TRBJ2-7; maybe TRBD2 (5 bases). Trimming pared 11 bases from V and 2 bases from J, leaving 10 bases between. Germline V CDR1 and CDR2: MNHEY, SVGAGI. The CDR3 length is 11 residues. The CDR3 sequence is CACGLTYEQYF. CDR3 coding DNA: TGTGCCTGTGGACTGACCTACGAGCAGTACTTC.

This chain connects TRBV30 to TRBJ1-5; 11 bases match TRBD1. Germline loops: CDR1 GTSNPN, CDR2 SVGIG (reference sequence). This CDR3 region has 14 residues. V lost 2 bases and J lost 7; bases outside the gene matches: 4. CDR3 bases: TGTGCCTGGAGTCCGGGACAGGGGGAACAGCCCCAGCATTTT. Encoded protein: CAWSPGQGEQPQHF.

The chain uses TRBV10-1 and TRBJ2-5; 7 bases agree with TRBD1. Germline lookup yields CDR1 WNHNN and CDR2 SYGVQD (reference sequence). This CDR3 comprises 14 residues. V was pared by 0 bases and J by 4 bases, with 2 bases of the junction left unmatched. CDR3 amino acids: CASSESGGAETQYF. In DNA form, the CDR3 reads TGCGCCAGCAGTGAGTCAGGGGGCGCAGAGACCCAGTACTTC.

The chain uses TRBV7-9 and TRBJ1-1; maybe TRBD1 (6 bases). Trimming pared 5 bases from V and 1 base from J, leaving 14 bases between. From germline, CDR1 is SEHNR and CDR2 FQNEAQ (reference sequence). The CDR3 covers 15 residues. CDR3 in amino acids: CASSHPDRKNTEAFF. The CDR3 DNA is TGTGCCAGCAGCCATCCCGACAGGAAGAACACTGAAGCTTTCTTT.

This chain connects TRBV5-1 to TRBJ2-7, with D unresolved. With 0 bases removed from V and 1 base from J, the gap between germline ends came to 14 bases. There are 16 residues in the CDR3. Germline CDR1 is SGHRS and CDR2 is YFSETQ. Here the CDR3 reads CASSLARFGSSYEQYF. For the CDR3, the DNA is TGCGCCAGCAGCTTGGCCCGATTCGGTTCTTCCTACGAGCAGTACTTC.

V usage is TRBV10-3 and J usage is TRBJ1-5; a weak D match, TRBD1 (6 bases). The germline V and J ends were trimmed by 2 bases and 2 bases, with 22 bases remaining between them. Germline CDR1 reads ENHRY; CDR2 reads SYGVKD. The CDR3 is 19 amino acids. In nucleotides, the CDR3 is TGTGCCATCAGTGAGGGGGGTGTCTGGGGGCGAGGTGGCAATCAGCCCCAGCATTTT. It encodes CAISEGGVWGRGGNQPQHF.

The chain employs TRBV5-1 and TRBJ2-3; D ambiguous. Germline loops: CDR1 SGHRS, CDR2 YFSETQ. This CDR3 contains 16 residues. Trimming shortened V by 5 bases and J by 0 bases, and 16 bases separated the two germline ends. The CDR3 reads CASSPSAATSTDTQYF. Written as DNA, the CDR3 is TGCGCCAGCAGTCCGTCCGCGGCCACAAGCACAGATACGCAGTATTTT.

V and J are TRBV18 and TRBJ2-1; maybe TRBD1 (6 bases). V shed 3 bases and J shed 5 bases, with 17 bases lying between them. CDR3 length equals 16 residues. In germline, CDR1 is KGHSH, CDR2 LQKENI. The DNA of the CDR3 is TGTGCCAGCTCACCTACCTGGGGGACACAAAACAATGAGCAGTTCTTC. The encoded protein is CASSPTWGTQNNEQFF.

CDR3 region: CASVTYVGLAEETQYF. The DNA of the CDR3 is TGTGCCAGCGTGACATATGTGGGACTAGCGGAAGAGACCCAGTACTTC. The chain couples TRBV28 to TRBJ2-5; 11 bases align to TRBD2. The J segment lost 3 bases and the V segment lost 8 bases, leaving 11 bases of the junction unmatched. The CDR3 contains 16 residues. The germline V gene encodes CDR1 MDHEN and CDR2 SYDVKM.

J is TRBJ1-2 and V is TRBV3-1 (or the pseudogene TRBV3-2); 9 bases match TRBD1. Trimming took 8 bases from V and 6 from J; bases not matched to a gene: 10. This CDR3 comprises 14 residues. Germline-derived CDR1 and CDR2 are LGHDT and YNNKEL (reference sequence). CDR3: CASGSGTGTHGYTF. CDR3 DNA: TGTGCCAGCGGCTCAGGGACAGGGACTCATGGCTACACCTTC.

This clone is a singleton in its sample. The J gene is TRBJ2-3, the V gene TRBV5-4, with TRBD2 identical over 8 bases. Germline assignment: CDR1 SGHNT and CDR2 YYREEE (reference sequence). CDR3 length: 17 residues. Germline trimming cut 0 bases from V and 2 bases from J; bases unmatched to any gene: 8. For the CDR3, the DNA is TGTGCCAGCAGCTTGGCCCGGGGGGGGGCCCTCACAGATACGCAGTATTTT. Protein product: CASSLARGGALTDTQYF.

J is TRBJ1-4 and V is TRBV3-1 (or the pseudogene TRBV3-2); TRBD1 matches at 11 bases. Germline V lookup: CDR1 LGHDT, CDR2 YNNKEL (reference sequence). The CDR3 totals 15 residues. Trimming cost V 1 base and J 7 bases; bases outside gene matches: 2. This CDR3 reads CASSQGGTGGEKLFF. The CDR3 DNA sequence: TGTGCCAGCAGCCAAGGAGGGACAGGGGGTGAAAAACTGTTTTTT.